These 13 T cell receptor beta chains were all obtained from the same sample, sequenced in a study of T-cell memory formation after mild COVID-19. TCRdb recomputed calls from the 5' RACE reads with MiXCR, one row per CDR3 protein. The sample lists around 300,000 distinct CDR3 sequences; roughly a fifth were seen once. The specimen sequenced was PBMCs or a T cell subset sorted from them (not recorded which). Receptors were obtained from a man aged 18 to 30 who had mild COVID-19 (a few samples of this study predate the infection). Cell type and time point are not known.

V usage is TRBV29-1 and J usage is TRBJ2-1; D assignment may be TRBD1 or TRBD2 (5 bases each). CDR3 length: 13 residues. Germline V gene sequence: CDR1 SQVTM, CDR2 ANQGSEA. V gave up 5 bases and J gave up 1 base, with 9 bases separating them. The DNA for the CDR3 is TGCAGCGTTCCCAGGGAGTCCTACAATGAGCAGTTCTTC. Protein product: CSVPRESYNEQFF.

In its sample, this clonotype was seen many times. The CDR3 nucleotides read TGTGCCAGCAGTCAGGGGGCCTACGAGCAGTACGTC. This encodes CASSQGAYEQYV. The gene calls are TRBV6-2 or TRBV6-3 and TRBJ2-7; 7 positions match TRBD1. The germline gives CDR1 MNHEY, CDR2 SVGEGT. Unmatched junction bases numbered 0, after V lost 5 bases and J lost 2 bases. The CDR3 has 12 amino acids.

On this clonotype: At one boundary the junction diverges from the germline segment, which might be a read error. The DNA of the CDR3 is TGTGCCACCAGTGAGCCGACAGGGGATACCGGGGAGATGTTTTTT. Translation: CATSEPTGDTGEMFF. The chain is built from TRBV24-1 and TRBJ2-2; 8 nucleotides agree with TRBD1. This CDR3 has 15 residues. CDR1 and CDR2 from the germline V gene are KGHDR and SFDVKD.

This clonotype was observed a handful of times. The J gene is TRBJ2-3, the V gene TRBV5-1; the match to TRBD1 covers 9 bases. The CDR3 is 15 residues long. The germline CDR1 and CDR2 sequences are SGHRS and YFSETQ. V was clipped by 4 bases and J by 6 bases; unmatched bases: 9. As DNA, the CDR3 is TGCGCCAGCAGCCCCTCGGACAGGGGTAGCGATACGCAGTATTTT. Translation gives CASSPSDRGSDTQYF.

This rearrangement joins TRBV9 to TRBJ2-7; 7 nucleotides match TRBD2. The V gene's germline CDR1 is SGDLS and CDR2 YYNGEE. With 1 base clipped from V and 3 bases from J, the junction kept 4 bases outside the gene matches. This CDR3 has 14 residues. The CDR3 reads CASSVTVAGYEQYF. In DNA form, the CDR3 reads TGTGCCAGCAGCGTAACAGTAGCGGGCTACGAGCAGTACTTC. The full variable domain, its missing parts supplied by reference TRBV9 and TRBJ2-7, is DSGVTQTPKHLITATGQRVTLRCSPRSGDLSVYWYQQSLDQGLQFLIQYYNGEERAKGNILERFSAQQFPDLHSELNLSSLELGDSALYFCASSVTVAGYEQYFGPGTRLTVT.

The chain employs TRBV10-1 and TRBJ2-7; D is perhaps TRBD2 (6 bases). Germline V gene lookup returns CDR1 WNHNN and CDR2 SYGVQD (reference sequence). V dropped 5 bases and J dropped 6 bases, with 17 bases sitting between them. There are 14 residues in the CDR3. The CDR3 region has the DNA TGCGCCAGCAGTCACGGGACTCGAGTGAGCGAGCAGTACTTC. Translating it yields CASSHGTRVSEQYF.

The V and J genes are TRBV18 and TRBJ2-3, with 9 bases identical to TRBD1. The germline V gene has CDR1 KGHSH and CDR2 LQKENI. With V trimmed by 3 bases and J by 6 bases, 7 bases remained unmatched. The CDR3 extends over 15 amino acids. CDR3 DNA: TGTGCCAGCTCACCCAACCTCGACAGGGGGGATACGCAGTATTTT. It specifies CASSPNLDRGDTQYF.

The V and J genes are TRBV10-3 and TRBJ2-2; D might be TRBD2 (6 bases). Germline CDR1 reads ENHRY; CDR2 reads SYGVKD. The CDR3 is 16 residues long. Trimming stripped 6 bases from V and 0 bases from J, with 14 bases between. In DNA form, the CDR3 reads TGTGCCATCAGCACCTCGCGGGGATCGAACACCGGGGAGCTGTTTTTT. It yields the protein CAISTSRGSNTGELFF.

This clonotype was detected a few times. CDR3 in amino acids: CASSFRRGGSFSYEQYF. CDR3 coding DNA: TGTGCCAGCAGTTTTAGGAGGGGCGGGAGTTTTTCCTACGAGCAGTACTTC. V and J are TRBV13 and TRBJ2-7; the match to TRBD2 covers 7 bases. Trimming removed 6 bases from V and 1 base from J; junction bases left unmatched: 15. CDR1 is PRHDT, CDR2 FYEKMQ, per germline (reference sequence). CDR3 length: 17 amino acids.

This clonotype has only a few counts. The gene calls are TRBV7-2 and TRBJ1-4, with TRBD1 matching over 9 bases. CDR1 is SGHTA and CDR2 is FQGNSA in the germline V gene. V dropped 5 bases and J dropped 8; count of bases not matched to a gene: 12. The CDR3 contains 16 residues. This CDR3 reads CASSLTPGTGKEKLFF. As DNA, the CDR3 is TGTGCCAGCAGCCTAACTCCCGGGACAGGGAAAGAAAAACTGTTTTTT.

This clonotype was counted only a few times. J is TRBJ2-7 and V is TRBV7-9; 13 bases align to TRBD2. Germline assignment: CDR1 SEHNR and CDR2 FQNEAQ (reference sequence). The V segment lost 5 bases and the J segment 0 bases; nucleotides outside the gene matches: 4. The CDR3 has 16 amino acids. The CDR3 nucleotides read TGTGCCAGCAGCCCTGGACTAGCGGGGGCCTCCTACGAGCAGTACGTC. Its translation is CASSPGLAGASYEQYV.

V is TRBV12-3 or TRBV12-4 and J is TRBJ2-7; D is uncertain. This CDR3 is 12 amino acids long. V was pared by 6 bases and J by 2 bases, with 8 bases between. The CDR3 is CASRGLPYEQYF. DNA of the CDR3: TGTGCCAGCAGAGGCCTACCCTACGAGCAGTACTTC.

The J gene is TRBJ2-3, the V gene TRBV7-2, with TRBD1 matching over 7 bases. CDR3 length equals 16 residues. V lost 6 bases and J lost 4; bases outside the gene matches: 13. CDR1 and CDR2 from the germline V gene are SGHTA and FQGNSA. The CDR3 DNA follows: TGTGCCAGCAGTTTTAGGACAGGCGGATTGGCAGATACGCAGTATTTT. Protein: CASSFRTGGLADTQYF.